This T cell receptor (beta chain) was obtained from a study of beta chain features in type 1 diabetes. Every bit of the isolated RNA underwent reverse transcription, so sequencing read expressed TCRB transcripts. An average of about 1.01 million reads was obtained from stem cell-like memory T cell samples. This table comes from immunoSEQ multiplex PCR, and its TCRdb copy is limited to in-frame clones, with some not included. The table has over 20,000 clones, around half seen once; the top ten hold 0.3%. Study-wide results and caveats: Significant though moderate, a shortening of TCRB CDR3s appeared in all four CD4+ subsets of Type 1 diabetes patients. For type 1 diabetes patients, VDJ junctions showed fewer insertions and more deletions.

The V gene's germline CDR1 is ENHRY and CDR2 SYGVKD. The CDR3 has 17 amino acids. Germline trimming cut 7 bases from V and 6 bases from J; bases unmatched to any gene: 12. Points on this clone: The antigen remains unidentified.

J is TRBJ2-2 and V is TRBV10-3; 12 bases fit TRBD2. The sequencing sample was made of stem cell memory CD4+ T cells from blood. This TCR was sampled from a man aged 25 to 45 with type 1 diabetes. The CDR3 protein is CAIKKTSGGNGAGELFF. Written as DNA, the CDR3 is TGTGCCATCAAAAAGACTAGCGGGGGTAATGGGGCCGGGGAGCTGTTTTTT.